This T cell receptor (beta chain) was sequenced in a study of blood T cells in healthy people across ages. Comments on this clonotype: Its target is not known.

General study points: Higher diversity, along with more naive CD4+ cells, distinguished long-lived donors from aged donors. Older individuals had lower TCR beta diversity per million T cells (the decline was roughly linear). Any conclusive comparison of naive versus antigen-experienced cells was prevented by using unsorted PBMCs.

Together with a sample-barcoded 5' primer, a J-beta primer mix was included in a second PCR lasting roughly 6 to 12 cycles. TCRdb fed the 5' RACE reads into MiXCR, producing one record per CDR3 protein. The sample yields roughly 680,000 distinct CDR3 sequences, about 21% seen once. Per-sample PBMC isolation yielded at least 6.5 million cells. The CDR3 covers 12 residues. V lost 3 bases and J lost 10, with 10 bases in between. Germline V gene sequence: CDR1 SGHVS, CDR2 FQNEAQ. The receptor's source is a man between 65 and 85 years old in good health. Sequencing input: blood. This chain connects TRBV7-8 to TRBJ2-1, with D uncertain. In DNA, the CDR3 is TGTGCCAGCAGCTTCCGTCGTGGGGAGCAGTTCTTC. It encodes CASSFRRGEQFF.